This entry concerns a single T cell receptor beta chain. The sample is drawn from a study of blood T cell repertoires in COVID-19. Here immunoSEQ multiplex PCR was the method, and the copy in TCRdb shows in-frame clones only, minus some. The sample lists 150,000 to 250,000 clones, approximately 80% occurring once. Germline assignment: CDR1 SNHLY and CDR2 FYNNEI. CDR3 length: 16 amino acids. Trimming removed 4 bases from V and 3 bases from J; junction bases left unmatched: 2. Individuals aged roughly 18 to 90 years were recruited from about two dozen US areas. The chain uses TRBV2 and TRBJ2-6; TRBD2 matches at 11 bases. This receptor was identified in a middle-aged man who had recovered from COVID-19. Material for sequencing was PBMCs or T cells enriched from blood (not recorded which). The CDR3 region is CASSALAGDGANVLTF. The CDR3 nucleotides are TGTGCCAGCAGTGCACTAGCGGGAGATGGGGCCAACGTCCTGACTTTC. Full variable domain (outside the CDR3, taken from reference TRBV2 and TRBJ2-6): EPEVTQTPSHQVTQMGQEVILRCVPISNHLYFYWYRQILGQKVEFLVSFYNNEISEKSEIFDDQFSVERPDGSNFTLKIRSTKLEDSAMYFCASSALAGDGANVLTFGAGSRLTVL.